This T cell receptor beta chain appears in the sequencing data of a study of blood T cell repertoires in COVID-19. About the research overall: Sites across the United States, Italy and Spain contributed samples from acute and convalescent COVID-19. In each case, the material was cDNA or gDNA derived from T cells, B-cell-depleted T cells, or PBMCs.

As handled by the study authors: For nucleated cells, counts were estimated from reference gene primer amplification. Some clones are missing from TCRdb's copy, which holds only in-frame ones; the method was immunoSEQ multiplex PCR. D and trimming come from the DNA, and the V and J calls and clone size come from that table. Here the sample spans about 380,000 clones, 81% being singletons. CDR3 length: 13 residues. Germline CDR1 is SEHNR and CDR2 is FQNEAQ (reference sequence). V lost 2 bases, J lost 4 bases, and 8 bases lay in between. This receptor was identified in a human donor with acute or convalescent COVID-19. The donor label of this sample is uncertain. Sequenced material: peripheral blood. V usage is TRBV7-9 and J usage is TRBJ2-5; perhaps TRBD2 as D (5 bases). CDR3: CASSLSGIETQYF. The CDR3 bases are TGTGCCAGCAGCTTATCGGGGATAGAGACCCAGTACTTC. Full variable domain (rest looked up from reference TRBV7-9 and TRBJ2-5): DTGVSQNPRHKITKRGQNVTFRCDPISEHNRLYWYRQTLGQGPEFLTYFQNEAQLEKSRLLSDRFSAERPKGSFSTLEIQRTEQGDSAMYLCASSLSGIETQYFGPGTRLLVL.